This T cell receptor (beta chain) was sequenced for a study of persistence of HIV-infected CD4 T cells. Study-wide results and limits: Proviral oligoclonality tracked with TCR oligoclonality within the same sorted cells.

This was the immunoSEQ version 4 assay in survey mode. The assay was immunoSEQ multiplex PCR, and TCRdb's table has in-frame clones only and misses some. This sample has 40,000 to 60,000 clones, with 85% to 90% found just once. Concerning this clone itself: The antigen remains unidentified.

CDR1 is KGHSH, CDR2 LQKENI, per germline. The CDR3 totals 13 residues. V lost 2 bases and J lost 4, with 9 bases in between. Anti-CD3/anti-CD28 beads served as a nonspecific positive control stimulus. Sorting of responding CD4+ T cells relied on upregulated CD40 ligand together with CD69. For less than 20 hours, CD8-depleted PBMCs received anti-CD28/CD49d costimulation, a CD40-blocking antibody and enfuvirtide. The chain links TRBV18 to TRBJ2-7, with D perhaps TRBD1 (6 bases). This sequence originates from an adult woman with HIV who was CMV-seropositive. Sequenced here: CD4+ T cells sorted from PBMCs after 18-hour stimulation, sampled from a patient who received antiretroviral therapy. The chain's CDR3 is CASSPEQGYEQYF. The CDR3, as DNA: TGTGCCAGCTCACCAGAGCAGGGGTACGAGCAGTACTTC. The variable domain in full, with the rest retrieved from reference TRBV18 and TRBJ2-7, is NAGVMQNPRHLVRRRGQEARLRCSPMKGHSHVYWYRQLPEEGLKFMVYLQKENIIDESGMPKERFSAEFPKEGPSILRIQQVVRGDSAAYFCASSPEQGYEQYFGPGTRLTVT.